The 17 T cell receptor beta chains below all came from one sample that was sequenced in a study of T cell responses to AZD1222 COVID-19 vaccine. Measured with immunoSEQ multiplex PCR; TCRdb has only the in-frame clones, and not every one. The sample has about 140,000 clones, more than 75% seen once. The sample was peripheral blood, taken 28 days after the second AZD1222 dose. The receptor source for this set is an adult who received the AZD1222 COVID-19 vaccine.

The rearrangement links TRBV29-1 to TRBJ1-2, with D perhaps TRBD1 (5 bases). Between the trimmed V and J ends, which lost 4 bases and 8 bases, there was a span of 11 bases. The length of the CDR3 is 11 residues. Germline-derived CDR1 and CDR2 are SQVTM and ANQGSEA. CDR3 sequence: CSVGGSRGYTF. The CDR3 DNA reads TGCAGCGTTGGGGGGAGCCGGGGCTACACCTTC.

The CDR3 DNA is TGTGCCAGCAGCTTAACCGAGGATTCACCCCTCCACTTT. It codes for CASSLTEDSPLHF. The chain uses TRBV7-3 and TRBJ1-6; D not certain. The CDR3 consists of 13 residues. The germline CDR1 and CDR2 sequences are SGHTA and FQGTGA. The germline V and J ends were trimmed by 0 bases and 8 bases, with 5 bases remaining between them.

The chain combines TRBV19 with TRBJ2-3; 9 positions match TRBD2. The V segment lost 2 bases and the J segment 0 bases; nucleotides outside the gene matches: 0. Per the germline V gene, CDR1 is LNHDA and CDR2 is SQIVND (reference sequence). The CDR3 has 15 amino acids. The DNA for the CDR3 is TGTGCCAGTAGTATAACTAGCGGGAGCACAGATACGCAGTATTTT. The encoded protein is CASSITSGSTDTQYF.

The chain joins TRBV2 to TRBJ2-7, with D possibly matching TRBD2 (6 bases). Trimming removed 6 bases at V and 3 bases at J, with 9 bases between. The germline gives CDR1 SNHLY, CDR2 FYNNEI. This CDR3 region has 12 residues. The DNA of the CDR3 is TGTGCCAGCAGGGGCGGGGACTACGAGCAGTACTTC. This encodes CASRGGDYEQYF. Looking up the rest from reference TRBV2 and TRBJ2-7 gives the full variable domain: EPEVTQTPSHQVTQMGQEVILRCVPISNHLYFYWYRQILGQKVEFLVSFYNNEISEKSEIFDDQFSVERPDGSNFTLKIRSTKLEDSAMYFCASRGGDYEQYFGPGTRLTVT.

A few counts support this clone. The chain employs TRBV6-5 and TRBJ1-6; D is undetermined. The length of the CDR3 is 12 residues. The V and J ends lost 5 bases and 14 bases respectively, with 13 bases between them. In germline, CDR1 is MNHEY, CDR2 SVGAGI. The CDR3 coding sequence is TGTGCCAGCAGTCCCCTTCGCGGCACCCTCCACTTT. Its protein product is CASSPLRGTLHF.

CDR3 nucleotides: TGTGCCAGCAGCCCGGCCGGTACAGGGTCGACTTATGGCTACACCTTC. This translates into CASSPAGTGSTYGYTF. The chain couples TRBV7-3 to TRBJ1-2; maybe TRBD1 (6 bases). V lost 5 bases and J lost 5, with 21 bases in between. Germline CDR1 SGHTA, CDR2 FQGTGA. The CDR3 runs 16 residues.

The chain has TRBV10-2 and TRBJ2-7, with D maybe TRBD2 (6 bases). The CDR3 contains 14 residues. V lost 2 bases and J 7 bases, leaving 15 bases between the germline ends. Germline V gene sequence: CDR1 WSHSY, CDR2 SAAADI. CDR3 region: CASSEIGGSREQYF. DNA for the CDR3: TGCGCCAGCAGTGAGATCGGGGGTTCGAGGGAGCAGTACTTC.

The CDR3 sequence is CASSLLTGQIVFF. CDR3 nucleotide sequence: TGTGCCAGCAGTTTATTAACCGGACAGATTGTTTTCTTT. The J gene is TRBJ1-1, the V gene TRBV27, with D possibly TRBD1 on 6 matching bases. The CDR3 is 13 amino acids. Deletions cut 1 base from V and 13 bases from J, with 16 bases between. Per germline, CDR1 MNHEY and CDR2 SMNVEV (reference sequence).

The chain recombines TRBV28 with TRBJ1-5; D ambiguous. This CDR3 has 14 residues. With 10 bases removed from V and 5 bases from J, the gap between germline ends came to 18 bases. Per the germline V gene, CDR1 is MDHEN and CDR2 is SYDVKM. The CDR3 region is CATRGPARDQPQHF. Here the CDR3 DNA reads TGTGCCACCCGCGGACCCGCGAGGGATCAGCCCCAGCATTTT.

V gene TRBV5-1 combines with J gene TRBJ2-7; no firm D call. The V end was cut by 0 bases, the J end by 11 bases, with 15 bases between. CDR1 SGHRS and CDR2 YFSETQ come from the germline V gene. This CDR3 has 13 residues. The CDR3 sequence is CASSLGSSTEEYF. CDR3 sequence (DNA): TGCGCCAGCAGCTTGGGGTCGTCGACGGAAGAGTACTTC.

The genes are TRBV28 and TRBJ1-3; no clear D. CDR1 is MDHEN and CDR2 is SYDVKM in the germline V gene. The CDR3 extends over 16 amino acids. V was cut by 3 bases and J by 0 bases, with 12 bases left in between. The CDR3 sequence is CASSLPGSGSGNTIYF. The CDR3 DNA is TGTGCCAGCAGTTTGCCCGGGTCGGGCTCTGGAAACACCATATATTTT.

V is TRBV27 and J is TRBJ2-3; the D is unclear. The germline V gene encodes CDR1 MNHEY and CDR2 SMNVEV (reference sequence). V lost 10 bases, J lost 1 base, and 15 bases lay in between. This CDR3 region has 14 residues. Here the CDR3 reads CATLRRMGTDTQYF. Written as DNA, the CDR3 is TGTGCCACACTTAGGCGGATGGGCACAGATACGCAGTATTTT.

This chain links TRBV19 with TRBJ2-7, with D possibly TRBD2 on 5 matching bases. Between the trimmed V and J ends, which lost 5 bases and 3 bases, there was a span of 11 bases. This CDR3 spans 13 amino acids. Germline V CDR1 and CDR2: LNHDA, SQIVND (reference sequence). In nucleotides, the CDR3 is TGTGCCAGTAGTGCCGGAGGTAGCTACGAGCAGTACTTC. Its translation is CASSAGGSYEQYF.

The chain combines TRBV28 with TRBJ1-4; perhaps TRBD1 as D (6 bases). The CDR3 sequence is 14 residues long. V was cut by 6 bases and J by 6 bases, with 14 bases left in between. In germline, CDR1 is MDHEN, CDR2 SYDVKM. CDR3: CASRHRGGYEKLFF. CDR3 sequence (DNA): TGTGCCAGCAGGCATAGGGGGGGATATGAAAAACTGTTTTTT.

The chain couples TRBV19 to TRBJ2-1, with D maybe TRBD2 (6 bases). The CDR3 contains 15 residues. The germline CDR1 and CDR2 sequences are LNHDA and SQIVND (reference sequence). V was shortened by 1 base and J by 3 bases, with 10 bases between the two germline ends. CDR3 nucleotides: TGTGCCAGTAGTATAGGGCGGGACTTCTACAATGAGCAGTTCTTC. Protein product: CASSIGRDFYNEQFF.

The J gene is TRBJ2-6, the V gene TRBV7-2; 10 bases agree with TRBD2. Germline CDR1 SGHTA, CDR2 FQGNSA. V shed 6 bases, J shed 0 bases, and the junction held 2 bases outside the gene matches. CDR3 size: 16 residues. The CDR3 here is CASRLAGTSGANVLTF. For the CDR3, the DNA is TGTGCCAGCAGACTAGCGGGGACCTCTGGGGCCAACGTCCTGACTTTC.

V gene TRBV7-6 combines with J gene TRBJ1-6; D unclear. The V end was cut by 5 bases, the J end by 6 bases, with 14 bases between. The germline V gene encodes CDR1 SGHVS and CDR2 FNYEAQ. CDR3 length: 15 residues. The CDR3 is CASSPGVQSNSPLHF. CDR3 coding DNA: TGTGCCAGCAGCCCGGGCGTGCAGAGTAATTCACCCCTCCACTTT.